Presented here are 15 T cell receptor beta chains from one specimen sequenced in a study of vaccination and CD4 T cells after COVID-19. Documented treatment: 10-day PBMC culture with coronavirus spike peptide pools or control peptides (ViraFEST assay). Sequencing of the DNA from cultured CD4+ T cells was carried out with the Oncomine TCR Beta short-read assay. TCRdb independently ran MiXCR on the PCR reads; one entry per CDR3 protein. The sample has 15,000 to 20,000 distinct CDR3 sequences; 40% to 55% are singletons. Which antigens these TCRs recognize remains unknown. Source material: CD4+ T cells from blood, cultured in vitro. The receptors come from a human donor who had recovered from COVID-19.

This clonotype was seen only a few times. The genes are TRBV28 and TRBJ1-5; D ambiguous. This CDR3 comprises 17 residues. Trimming stripped 2 bases from V and 2 bases from J, with 16 bases between. Germline values: CDR1 MDHEN, CDR2 SYDVKM. CDR3 in amino acids: CASSLRLVPRGNQPQHF. The DNA for the CDR3 is TGTGCCAGCAGTTTACGCCTGGTTCCGAGGGGCAATCAGCCCCAGCATTTT.

This chain joins TRBV9 and TRBJ1-2, with D uncertain. Trimming removed 0 bases at V and 1 base at J, with 4 bases between. The CDR3 sequence is 13 residues long. Per the germline V gene, CDR1 is SGDLS and CDR2 is YYNGEE. The CDR3 DNA sequence: TGTGCCAGCAGCGTAGACAGTAACTATGGCTACACCTTC. It translates to CASSVDSNYGYTF.

A few counts support this clonotype. The V and J genes are TRBV20-1 and TRBJ2-4, with a tentative D call TRBD1 (5 bases). From germline, CDR1 is DFQATT and CDR2 SNEGSKA (reference sequence). The CDR3 is 14 amino acids. Trimming removed 0 bases at V and 1 base at J, with 7 bases between. This CDR3 is CSAREAGAKNIQYF. The CDR3 DNA reads as TGCAGTGCTAGAGAGGCAGGGGCCAAAAACATTCAGTACTTC.

The chain joins TRBV6-1 to TRBJ1-2; D call uncertain. Trimming stripped 6 bases from V and 0 bases from J, with 11 bases between. This CDR3 region has 14 residues. The germline gives CDR1 MNHNS, CDR2 SASEGT. The CDR3 reads CASSFPGANYGYTF. CDR3 nucleotides: TGTGCCAGCAGCTTCCCGGGAGCTAACTATGGCTACACCTTC.

The CDR3 region is CASSLLGSNQPQHF. The CDR3 DNA reads TGTGCCAGCAGCTTGTTGGGTAGCAATCAGCCCCAGCATTTT. The rearrangement uses TRBV5-6 and TRBJ1-5; D gene ambiguous. With 1 base removed from V and 0 bases from J, the gap between germline ends came to 5 bases. Germline V gene lookup returns CDR1 SGHDT and CDR2 YYEEEE. This CDR3 spans 14 amino acids.

CDR3 nucleotide sequence: TGTGCCTGGAGCCACGGGAGGAATCAGCCCCAGCATTTT. It translates to CAWSHGRNQPQHF. The chain combines TRBV30 with TRBJ1-5, with D unresolved. Trimming pared 3 bases from V and 4 bases from J, leaving 10 bases between. The CDR3 consists of 13 residues. Germline loops: CDR1 GTSNPN, CDR2 SVGIG (reference sequence).

The chain employs TRBV27 and TRBJ2-5, with D possibly matching TRBD1 (5 bases). The germline V gene encodes CDR1 MNHEY and CDR2 SMNVEV (reference sequence). This CDR3 region has 13 residues. Trimming cost V 5 bases and J 4 bases, with 11 bases left between them. CDR3 sequence reads: CASSTGFGETQYF. The CDR3 coding sequence is TGTGCCAGCAGTACAGGTTTTGGAGAGACCCAGTACTTC.

V gene TRBV20-1 combines with J gene TRBJ2-3; 9 positions agree with TRBD2. The CDR3 is made up of 16 amino acids. V shed 0 bases, J shed 2 bases, and the junction held 6 bases outside the gene matches. The germline V gene encodes CDR1 DFQATT and CDR2 SNEGSKA (reference sequence). This CDR3 is CSARDYLAGNTDTQYF. The CDR3 DNA is TGCAGTGCTAGAGATTACCTAGCGGGGAACACAGATACGCAGTATTTT.

The chain links TRBV7-8 to TRBJ1-1, with a tentative D call TRBD1 (5 bases). This CDR3 comprises 16 residues. Between the trimmed V and J ends, which lost 1 base and 0 bases, there was a span of 12 bases. CDR1 and CDR2 from the germline V gene are SGHVS and FQNEAQ. This chain's CDR3 is CASSLGWTPLNTEAFF. The CDR3, as DNA: TGTGCCAGCAGCTTAGGATGGACACCTCTGAACACTGAAGCTTTCTTT.

The rearrangement uses TRBV4-1 and TRBJ2-2, with no clear D. This CDR3 spans 14 amino acids. Per the germline V gene, CDR1 is MGHRA and CDR2 is YSYEKL. With 3 bases removed from V and 5 bases from J, the gap between germline ends came to 10 bases. The CDR3 DNA sequence: TGCGCCAGCAGCCAGGGCCCAATAACCGGGGAGCTGTTTTTT. This translates into CASSQGPITGELFF.

The J gene is TRBJ2-5, the V gene TRBV5-4, with 7 bases aligning to TRBD2. Germline V gives CDR1 SGHNT, CDR2 YYREEE (reference sequence). The CDR3 sequence is 16 residues long. V shed 0 bases, J shed 4 bases, and the junction held 9 bases outside the gene matches. In nucleotides, the CDR3 is TGTGCCAGCAGCTTGGCGGGACTATTGCCGCGAGAGACCCAGTACTTC. This encodes CASSLAGLLPRETQYF.

This clonotype was observed a few times. The chain is built from TRBV19 and TRBJ2-2, with D perhaps matching TRBD2 (5 bases). This CDR3 spans 13 amino acids. CDR1 and CDR2 (germline): LNHDA, SQIVND (reference sequence). V was pared by 8 bases and J by 2 bases, with 9 bases between. CDR3: CASAGGNTGELFF. In DNA form, the CDR3 reads TGTGCCAGTGCCGGAGGAAACACCGGGGAGCTGTTTTTT. Together with reference TRBV19 and TRBJ2-2, the CDR3 gives the full variable domain: DGGITQSPKYLFRKEGQNVTLSCEQNLNHDAMYWYRQDPGQGLRLIYYSQIVNDFQKGDIAEGYSVSREKKESFPLTVTSAQKNPTAFYLCASAGGNTGELFFGEGSRLTVL.

In its sample, this clonotype was seen a few times. V is TRBV6-2 or TRBV6-3 and J is TRBJ2-7; 8 bases are a match to TRBD2. The CDR3 length is 13 residues. Germline loops: CDR1 MNHEY, CDR2 SVGEGT. V was pared by 10 bases and J by 4 bases, with 9 bases of the junction left unmatched. In nucleotides, the CDR3 is TGTGCCATCCGAAGGTCTAGCGGGTACGAGCAGTACTTC. Translating it yields CAIRRSSGYEQYF.

The table lists this clonotype with a few counts. The chain is built from TRBV20-1 and TRBJ1-4; no reliable D call. The CDR3 sequence is 12 residues long. Trimming took 1 base from V and 8 from J, leaving 8 bases between them. The germline CDR1 and CDR2 sequences are DFQATT and SNEGSKA (reference sequence). CDR3 region: CSARAPGEKLFF. The CDR3 coding sequence is TGCAGTGCTAGAGCCCCTGGGGAAAAACTGTTTTTT.

This clonotype was found a few times. The genes are TRBV6-2 or TRBV6-3 and TRBJ2-2; 10 bases match TRBD2. V gave up 0 bases and J gave up 4 bases; unmatched junction bases: 8. The CDR3 totals 18 residues. The germline gives CDR1 MNHEY, CDR2 SVGEGT. The CDR3 is CASSYSRASGSITGELFF. The CDR3 coding sequence is TGTGCCAGCAGTTACTCCCGGGCTAGCGGGAGTATCACCGGGGAGCTGTTTTTT.